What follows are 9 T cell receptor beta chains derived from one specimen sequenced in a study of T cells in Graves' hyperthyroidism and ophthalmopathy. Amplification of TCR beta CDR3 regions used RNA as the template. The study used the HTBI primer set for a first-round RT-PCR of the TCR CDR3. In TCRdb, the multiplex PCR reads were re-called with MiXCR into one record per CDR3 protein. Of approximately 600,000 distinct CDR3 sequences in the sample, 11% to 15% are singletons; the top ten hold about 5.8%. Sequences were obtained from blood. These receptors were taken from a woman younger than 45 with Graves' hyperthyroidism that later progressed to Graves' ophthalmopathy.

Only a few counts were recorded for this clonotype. The CDR3 here is CASSLAVGEQYF. In nucleotides, the CDR3 is TGTGCCAGCAGCTTGGCCGTCGGCGAGCAGTACTTC. This chain links TRBV7-9 with TRBJ2-7, with D hard to call. Germline V gene data show CDR1 as SEHNR and CDR2 as FQNEAQ (reference sequence). The CDR3 spans 12 residues. V was cut by 3 bases and J by 6 bases, with 9 bases left in between.

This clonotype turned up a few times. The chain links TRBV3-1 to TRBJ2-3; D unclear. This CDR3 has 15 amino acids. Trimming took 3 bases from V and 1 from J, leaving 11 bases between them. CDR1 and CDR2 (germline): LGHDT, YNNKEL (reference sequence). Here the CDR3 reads CASSHNPTGTDTQYF. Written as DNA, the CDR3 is TGTGCCAGCAGCCACAATCCGACTGGCACAGATACGCAGTATTTT.

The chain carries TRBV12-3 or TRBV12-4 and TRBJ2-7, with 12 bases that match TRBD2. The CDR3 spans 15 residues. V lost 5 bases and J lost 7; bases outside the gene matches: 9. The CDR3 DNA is TGTGCCAGCAGTGGACTAGCGGGACCTCCCGGGGAGCAGTACTTC. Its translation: CASSGLAGPPGEQYF.

The CDR3 reads CASSFGDGYYEQYF. CDR3 nucleotide sequence: TGTGCCAGCAGCTTTGGGGACGGGTACTACGAGCAGTACTTC. The rearrangement joins TRBV5-8 to TRBJ2-7, with D perhaps TRBD1 or TRBD2 (5 bases each). This CDR3 spans 14 amino acids. Looked up from germline, CDR1 is SGHTS and CDR2 is YDEGEE. V was trimmed by 2 bases and J by 3 bases, leaving 12 bases between them.

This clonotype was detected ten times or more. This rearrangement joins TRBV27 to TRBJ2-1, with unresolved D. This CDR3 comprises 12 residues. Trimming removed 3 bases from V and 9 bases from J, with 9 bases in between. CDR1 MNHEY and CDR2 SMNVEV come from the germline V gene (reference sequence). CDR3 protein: CASSLSSGEQFF. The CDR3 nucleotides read TGTGCCAGCAGTTTGTCCTCCGGTGAGCAGTTCTTC.

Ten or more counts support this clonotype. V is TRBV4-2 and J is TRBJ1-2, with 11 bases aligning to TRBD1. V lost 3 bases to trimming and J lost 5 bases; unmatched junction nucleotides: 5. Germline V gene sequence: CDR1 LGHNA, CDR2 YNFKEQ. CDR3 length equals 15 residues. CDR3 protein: CASSQGQGGSYGYTF. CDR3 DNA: TGTGCCAGCAGCCAGGGACAGGGGGGATCATATGGCTACACCTTC.

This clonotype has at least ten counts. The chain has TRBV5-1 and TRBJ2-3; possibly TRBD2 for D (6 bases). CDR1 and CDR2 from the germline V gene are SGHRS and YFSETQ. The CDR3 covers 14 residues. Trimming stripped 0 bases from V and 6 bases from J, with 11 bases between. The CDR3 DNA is TGCGCCAGCAGCTTGGACGGGAGCGGGGATACGCAGTATTTT. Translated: CASSLDGSGDTQYF.

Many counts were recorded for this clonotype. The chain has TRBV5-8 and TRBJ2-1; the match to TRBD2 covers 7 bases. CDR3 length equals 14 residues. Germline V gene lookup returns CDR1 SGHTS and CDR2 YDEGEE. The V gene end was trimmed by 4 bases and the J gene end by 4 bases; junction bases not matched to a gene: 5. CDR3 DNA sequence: TGTGCCAGCAGCGCTGGGGGGGGGTACAATGAGCAGTTCTTC. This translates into CASSAGGGYNEQFF.

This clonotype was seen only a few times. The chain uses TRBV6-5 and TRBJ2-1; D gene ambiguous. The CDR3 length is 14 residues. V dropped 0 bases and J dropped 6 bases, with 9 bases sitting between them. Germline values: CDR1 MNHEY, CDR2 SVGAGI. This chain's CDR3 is CASSYSRSVNEQFF. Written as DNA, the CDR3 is TGTGCCAGCAGTTACTCCCGTTCAGTCAATGAGCAGTTCTTC.